The rows below give T cell receptor beta chains drawn from one sample of a study of blood T cell repertoires in COVID-19. Measured with immunoSEQ multiplex PCR; TCRdb has only the in-frame clones, and not every one. Here the sample spans about 130,000 clones, around 88% being singletons. Sequenced sample: peripheral blood. Source of these receptors: a man in his sixties with COVID-19, enrolled during active disease. The CDR3 runs from the conserved cysteine through the conserved F or W. Each record gives: V gene, CDR3 length, J gene, D gene, clone size, CDR3 protein, CDR3 DNA. The D gene is left open where the match is weak. Clone size is given for some rows only: seen once, a few or many times, or a class if the clone is expanded.

>TRBV7-3|15|TRBJ1-2|TRBD1|NA
CASSLTRAPQGGATF
TGTGCCAGCAGCTTAACTCGGGCCCCCCAGGGGGGAGCCACCTTC
>TRBV2|14|TRBJ1-2|TRBD1|NA
CASSQGSGTGGYTF
TGTGCCAGCTCTCAAGGGTCAGGGACAGGTGGCTACACCTTC
>TRBV11-1|13|TRBJ2-3|TRBD2|NA
CASAGLPTDTQYF
TGTGCCAGCGCGGGACTACCCACAGATACGCAGTATTTT
>TRBV5-5|15|TRBJ1-2|NA|NA
CASSPYTGATYGYTF
TGTGCCAGCAGCCCTTACACAGGTGCCACCTATGGCTACACCTTC
>TRBV7-9|15|TRBJ2-1|NA|NA
CASSPPGLAYNEQFF
TGTGCCAGCAGTCCACCGGGACTGGCATATAATGAGCAGTTCTTC
>TRBV5-1|14|TRBJ2-5|NA|NA
CASSLMAEQETQYF
TGCGCCAGCAGCTTGATGGCAGAACAAGAGACCCAGTACTTC
>TRBV7-7|16|TRBJ2-2|TRBD1|NA
CASSLGQALTTGELFF
TGTGCTAGCAGTTTGGGACAGGCCCTAACCACCGGGGAGCTGTTTTTT
>TRBV7-9|13|TRBJ1-6|NA|NA
CASSSESGSPLHF
TGTGCCAGCAGCTCGGAGTCAGGGTCACCCCTCCACTTT
>TRBV5-8|16|TRBJ2-5|TRBD2|NA
CASSPPPGTRQETQYF
TGTGCCAGCAGCCCCCCTCCCGGGACTAGGCAAGAGACCCAGTACTTC
>TRBV7-2|14|TRBJ2-1|NA|NA
CASSSGRLYNEQFF
TGTGCCAGCAGCTCAGGCAGGCTGTACAATGAGCAGTTCTTC
>TRBV27|13|TRBJ1-5|NA|NA
CASSPDSYQPQHF
TGTGCCAGCAGCCCGGACAGTTATCAGCCCCAGCATTTT
>TRBV18|17|TRBJ2-2|TRBD2|NA
CASSAISGGLNTGELFF
TGTGCCAGCTCCGCCATTAGCGGGGGCCTGAACACCGGGGAGCTGTTTTTT
>TRBV5-4|14|TRBJ2-5|NA|NA
CASSQRGSQETQYF
TGTGCCAGCAGCCAAAGGGGGTCCCAAGAGACCCAGTACTTC
>TRBV5-1|14|TRBJ2-2|NA|NA
CASSFGGRTGELFF
TGCGCCAGCAGCTTCGGGGGGCGCACCGGGGAGCTGTTTTTT
>TRBV12-3/TRBV12-4|13|TRBJ2-2|NA|NA
CASRRGWTGELFF
TGTGCCAGCAGGCGAGGGTGGACCGGGGAGCTGTTTTTT
>TRBV20-1|14|TRBJ1-1|NA|NA
CSASTGTVNTEAFF
TGCAGTGCCAGTACAGGGACCGTGAACACTGAAGCTTTCTTT
>TRBV29-1|18|TRBJ2-1|TRBD2|NA
CSAKRAAGGVDPYNEQFF
TGCAGCGCCAAAAGGGCAGCGGGGGGGGTGGACCCCTACAATGAGCAGTTCTTC
>TRBV3-1/TRBV3-2|14|TRBJ1-5|NA|NA
CASSLRGVNQPQHF
TGTGCCAGCAGCCTCCGGGGGGTCAATCAGCCCCAGCATTTT
>TRBV5-8|15|TRBJ2-5|TRBD1|NA
CASSLGQGQGETQYF
TGTGCCAGCAGCCTCGGACAGGGACAGGGAGAGACCCAGTACTTC
>TRBV6-5|15|TRBJ1-4|TRBD1|NA
CASRPKTGTNEKLFF
TGTGCCAGCAGGCCTAAGACAGGGACTAATGAAAAACTGTTTTTT
>TRBV30|13|TRBJ1-1|TRBD1|NA
CAFEQGVDTEAFF
TGTGCCTTCGAACAGGGGGTGGACACTGAAGCTTTCTTT
>TRBV4-3|17|TRBJ1-4|NA|NA
CASSPTYGVGANEKLFF
TGCGCCAGCAGCCCCACCTACGGAGTAGGGGCTAATGAAAAACTGTTTTTT
>TRBV4-3|16|TRBJ2-1|NA|NA
CASSQEGLSSYNEQFF
TGCGCCAGCAGCCAAGAGGGACTTAGCTCCTACAATGAGCAGTTCTTC
>TRBV7-9|16|TRBJ2-5|TRBD1|few
CASSSMDRGLRETQYF
TGTGCCAGCAGCTCGATGGACAGGGGGCTTCGAGAGACCCAGTACTTC
>TRBV5-1|15|TRBJ1-6|TRBD1|NA
CASSLGGVGNSPLHF
TGCGCCAGCAGCTTAGGGGGCGTTGGTAATTCACCCCTCCACTTT
>TRBV7-9|17|TRBJ1-1|NA|NA
CASSQRGTGGAGTEAFF
TGTGCCAGCAGCCAACGGGGCACGGGGGGCGCCGGCACTGAAGCTTTCTTT
>TRBV5-1|13|TRBJ2-5|NA|NA
CASSLSAEETQYF
TGCGCCAGCAGCTTGTCCGCAGAAGAGACCCAGTACTTC
>TRBV19|13|TRBJ1-2|NA|NA
CASSMSREAGYTF
TGTGCCAGTAGTATGAGCCGGGAAGCTGGCTACACCTTC
>TRBV5-4|16|TRBJ2-3|TRBD1|NA
CASSLGPGGAIDTQYF
TGTGCCAGCAGCTTGGGCCCAGGGGGCGCGATAGATACGCAGTATTTT
>TRBV2|15|TRBJ2-5|NA|NA
CASREGPIRQETQYF
TGTGCCAGCCGAGAGGGCCCCATACGGCAAGAGACCCAGTACTTC
>TRBV2|13|TRBJ2-1|TRBD1|NA
CASSNDGQGFKFF
TGTGCCAGCAGCAATGATGGACAGGGCTTTAAGTTCTTC
>TRBV4-2|17|TRBJ2-3|TRBD2|NA
CASSQPAGTSGGDTQYF
TGTGCCAGCAGCCAGCCGGCCGGGACTAGCGGGGGAGATACGCAGTATTTT
>TRBV19|18|TRBJ1-2|NA|NA
CASSRYPVKPPLNYGYTF
TGTGCCAGTAGTCGGTATCCTGTGAAGCCCCCACTTAACTATGGCTACACCTTC
>TRBV15|15|TRBJ2-7|NA|NA
CATSRDQGSSYEQYF
TGTGCCACCAGCAGAGATCAGGGGAGCTCCTACGAGCAGTACTTC
>TRBV2|14|TRBJ1-1|NA|NA
CASRRQSMNTEAFF
TGTGCCAGCAGACGACAGAGCATGAACACTGAAGCTTTCTTT
>TRBV6-2/TRBV6-3|16|TRBJ1-4|TRBD1|NA
CASSHGQGSLIEKLFF
TGTGCCAGCAGTCATGGACAGGGATCCTTAATTGAAAAACTGTTTTTT
>TRBV7-9|16|TRBJ2-1|TRBD2|NA
CASSSRLGLAGNEQFF
TGTGCCAGCAGCTCGCGACTGGGACTAGCGGGTAATGAGCAGTTCTTC
>TRBV6-5|15|TRBJ1-1|NA|NA
CASSYGPGGNTEAFF
TGTGCCAGCAGTTACGGGCCCGGGGGGAACACTGAAGCTTTCTTT
>TRBV7-3|15|TRBJ2-3|TRBD1|NA
CASSLRGQGGDTQYF
TGTGCCAGCAGCTTAAGGGGACAGGGTGGAGATACGCAGTATTTT
>TRBV5-1|14|TRBJ2-7|TRBD1|NA
CASSFTGGWYEQYF
TGCGCCAGCAGCTTTACAGGGGGCTGGTACGAGCAGTACTTC
>TRBV6-2/TRBV6-3|17|TRBJ1-2|NA|NA
CASSYSTAGDRNYGYTF
TGTGCCAGCAGTTACTCTACTGCAGGGGATCGAAACTATGGCTACACCTTC
>TRBV25-1|13|TRBJ1-6|NA|NA
CASKAAQSGPLHF
TGTGCCAGCAAGGCGGCACAAAGCGGGCCCCTCCACTTT
>TRBV28|14|TRBJ2-7|TRBD1|once
CASSSSGTGDEQYF
TGTGCCAGCAGTTCCTCCGGGACAGGGGACGAGCAGTACTTC
>TRBV12-3/TRBV12-4|13|TRBJ1-5|NA|NA
CASSPNSRQPQHF
TGTGCCAGCAGCCCTAATTCGAGGCAGCCCCAGCATTTT
>TRBV15|12|TRBJ1-2|NA|few
CATGADRYGYTF
TGTGCCACAGGGGCCGACAGGTATGGCTACACCTTC
>TRBV19|15|TRBJ2-6|NA|NA
CASSISGSGANVLTF
TGTGCCAGTAGTATCTCAGGCTCTGGGGCCAACGTCCTGACTTTC
>TRBV27|13|TRBJ1-2|TRBD1|NA
CASKGQGAGGYTF
TGTGCCAGCAAGGGACAGGGGGCTGGTGGCTACACCTTC
>TRBV19|15|TRBJ2-3|TRBD2|NA
CASSLSGGAADTQYF
TGTGCCAGTAGTTTAAGCGGGGGAGCTGCAGATACGCAGTATTTT
>TRBV24-1|16|TRBJ1-2|NA|NA
CATSDSLTGTNYGYTF
TGTGCCACCAGTGATTCCCTGACGGGAACTAACTATGGCTACACCTTC
>TRBV18|14|TRBJ1-1|NA|NA
CASSQLRQDTEAFF
TGTGCCAGCTCACAACTCCGACAGGACACTGAAGCTTTCTTT
>TRBV9|16|TRBJ1-1|TRBD1|NA
CASSVGGTGGHTEAFF
TGTGCCAGCAGCGTAGGGGGAACAGGGGGCCACACTGAAGCTTTCTTT
>TRBV25-1|17|TRBJ1-2|TRBD1|few
CASTEGEWTGAKDGYTF
TGTGCCAGCACCGAAGGGGAGTGGACAGGGGCCAAGGATGGCTACACCTTC
>TRBV10-3|13|TRBJ1-2|NA|NA
CAISPKGEGGYTF
TGTGCCATCAGCCCCAAGGGGGAAGGAGGCTACACCTTC
>TRBV5-8|13|TRBJ1-5|NA|NA
CASSSTGNQPQHF
TGTGCCAGCAGCTCGACTGGGAATCAGCCCCAGCATTTT
>TRBV11-3|14|TRBJ2-7|NA|NA
CASSPSGSSYEQYF
TGTGCCAGCAGCCCCTCCGGGTCATCCTACGAGCAGTACTTC